This TCR beta chain was sequenced during a study of blood T cell repertoires in COVID-19. Study overall: Sites across the United States, Italy and Spain contributed samples from acute and convalescent COVID-19. T cells, B-cell-depleted T cells, or PBMCs provided the cDNA or gDNA that served as material.

In the study's own analysis: Researchers report that nucleated cell counts were estimated from reference gene primer amplification. Produced via immunoSEQ multiplex PCR; TCRdb's table is partial and in-frame only. That table supplies the V and J calls and clone size; D and trimming were determined from the DNA. The sample holds hundreds of thousands of clones, about nine tenths seen once. It was during active infection that Seattle patients were enrolled and then longitudinally followed. Trimming took 2 bases from V and 4 from J, leaving 14 bases between them. The CDR3 covers 15 residues. Germline CDR1 and CDR2: MNHEY and SMNVEV (reference sequence).

Sequencing was done on a sample of peripheral blood. V and J are TRBV27 and TRBJ1-2; TRBD1 might be the D (5 bases). The receptor's source is a woman aged 70-85 years with COVID-19, enrolled during active disease. CDR3 bases: TGTGCCAGCAGTTTAACTCCTACGCAGGGCTATGGCTACACCTTC. This codes for CASSLTPTQGYGYTF.